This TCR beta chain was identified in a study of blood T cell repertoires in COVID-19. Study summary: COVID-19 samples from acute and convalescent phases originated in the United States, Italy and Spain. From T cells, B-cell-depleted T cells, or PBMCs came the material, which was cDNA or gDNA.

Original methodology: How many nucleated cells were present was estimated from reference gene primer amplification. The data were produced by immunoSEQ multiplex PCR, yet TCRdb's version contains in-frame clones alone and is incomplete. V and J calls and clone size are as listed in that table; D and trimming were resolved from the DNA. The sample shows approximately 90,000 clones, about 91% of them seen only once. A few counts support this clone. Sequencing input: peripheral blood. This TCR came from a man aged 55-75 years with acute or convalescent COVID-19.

CDR3 coding DNA: TGTGCCACCAGTGATCCCGGACTAGCGGGAGCCACCGGGGAGCTGTTTTTT. Its translation: CATSDPGLAGATGELFF. V usage is TRBV24-1 and J usage is TRBJ2-2; 13 nucleotides agree with TRBD2. The germline gives CDR1 KGHDR, CDR2 SFDVKD. There are 17 residues in the CDR3. The J segment lost 4 bases and the V segment lost 3 bases, leaving 4 bases of the junction unmatched.